This T cell receptor beta chain was sequenced during a study of T cell responses to AZD1222 COVID-19 vaccine. Method: immunoSEQ multiplex PCR; TCRdb's copy keeps in-frame clones and lacks some. In the table there are roughly 150,000 clones, 92% of which are singletons. The sample in question was peripheral blood, obtained on day 0 of AZD1222 vaccination. The clonotype originates from an adult in good health.

This CDR3 reads CASSYSSEQYF. In DNA, the CDR3 is TGTGCCAGCAGTTATAGTAGCGAGCAGTACTTC. The chain combines TRBV2 with TRBJ2-7; no definite D call. This CDR3 has 11 residues. V was shortened by 5 bases and J by 6 bases, with 8 bases between the two germline ends. CDR1 SNHLY and CDR2 FYNNEI come from the germline V gene.